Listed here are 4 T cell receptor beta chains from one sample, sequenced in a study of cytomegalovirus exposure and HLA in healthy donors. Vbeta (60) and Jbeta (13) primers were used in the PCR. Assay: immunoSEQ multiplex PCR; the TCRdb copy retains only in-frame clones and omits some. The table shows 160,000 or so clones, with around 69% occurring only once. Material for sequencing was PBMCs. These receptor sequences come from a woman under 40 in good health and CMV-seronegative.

In nucleotides, the CDR3 is TGCGCCAGCAGCTTGGCTAGCAGTGACAATGAGCAGTTCTTC. Its translation: CASSLASSDNEQFF. The chain links TRBV5-1 to TRBJ2-1; a possible D gene is TRBD2 (5 bases). CDR3 length: 14 residues. Trimming stripped 0 bases from V and 5 bases from J, with 9 bases between. CDR1 and CDR2 from the germline V gene are SGHRS and YFSETQ.

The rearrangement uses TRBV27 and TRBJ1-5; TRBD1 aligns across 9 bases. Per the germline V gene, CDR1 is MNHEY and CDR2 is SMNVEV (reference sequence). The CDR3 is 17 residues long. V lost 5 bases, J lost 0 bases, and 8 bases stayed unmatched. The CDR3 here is CASSPPGQGYSNQPQHF. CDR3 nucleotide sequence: TGTGCCAGCAGTCCGCCGGGACAGGGATATAGCAATCAGCCCCAGCATTTT.

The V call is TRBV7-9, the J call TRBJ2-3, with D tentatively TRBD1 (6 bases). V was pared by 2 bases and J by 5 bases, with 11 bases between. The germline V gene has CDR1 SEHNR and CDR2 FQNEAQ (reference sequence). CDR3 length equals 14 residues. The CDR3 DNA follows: TGTGCCAGCAGCTTAAACAGGGTGGGAGATACGCAGTATTTT. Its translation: CASSLNRVGDTQYF.

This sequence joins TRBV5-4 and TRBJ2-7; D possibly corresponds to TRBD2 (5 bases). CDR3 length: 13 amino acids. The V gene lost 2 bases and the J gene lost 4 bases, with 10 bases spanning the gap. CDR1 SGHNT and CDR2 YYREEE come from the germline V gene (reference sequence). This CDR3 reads CASSFGETYEQYF. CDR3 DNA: TGTGCCAGCAGCTTCGGGGAGACGTACGAGCAGTACTTC.